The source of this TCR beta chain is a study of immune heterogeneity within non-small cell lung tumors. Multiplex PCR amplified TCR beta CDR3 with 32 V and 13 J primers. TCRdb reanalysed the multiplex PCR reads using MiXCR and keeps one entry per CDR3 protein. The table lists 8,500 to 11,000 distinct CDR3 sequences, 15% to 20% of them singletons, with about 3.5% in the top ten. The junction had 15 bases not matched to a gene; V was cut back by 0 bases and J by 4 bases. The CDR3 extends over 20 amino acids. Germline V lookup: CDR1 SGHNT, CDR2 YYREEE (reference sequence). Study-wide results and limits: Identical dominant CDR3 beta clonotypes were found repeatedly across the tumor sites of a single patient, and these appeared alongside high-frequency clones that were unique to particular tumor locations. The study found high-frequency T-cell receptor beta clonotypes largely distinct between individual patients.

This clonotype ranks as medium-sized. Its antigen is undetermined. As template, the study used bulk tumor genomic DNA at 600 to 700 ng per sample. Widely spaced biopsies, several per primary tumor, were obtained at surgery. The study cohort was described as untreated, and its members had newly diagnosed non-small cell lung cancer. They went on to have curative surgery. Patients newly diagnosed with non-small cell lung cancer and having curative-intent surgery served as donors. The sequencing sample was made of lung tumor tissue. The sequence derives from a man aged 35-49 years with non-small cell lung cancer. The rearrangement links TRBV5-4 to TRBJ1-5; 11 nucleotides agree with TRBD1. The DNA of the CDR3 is TGTGCCAGCAGCTTGGTGAAAATGAGGACAGGGGGCCTCGGAAATCAGCCCCAGCATTTT. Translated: CASSLVKMRTGGLGNQPQHF.